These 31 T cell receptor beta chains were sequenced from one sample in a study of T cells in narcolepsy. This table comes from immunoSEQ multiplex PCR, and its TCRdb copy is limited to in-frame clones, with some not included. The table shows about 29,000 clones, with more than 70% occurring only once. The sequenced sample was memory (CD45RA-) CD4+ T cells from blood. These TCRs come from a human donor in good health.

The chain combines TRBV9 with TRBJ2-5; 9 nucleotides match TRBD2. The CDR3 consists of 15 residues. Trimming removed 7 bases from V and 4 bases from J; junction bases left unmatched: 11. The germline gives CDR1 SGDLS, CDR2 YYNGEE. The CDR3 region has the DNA TGTGCCAGCGGCGGGGGGGGTGAATTAGGAGAGACCCAGTACTTC. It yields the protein CASGGGGELGETQYF.

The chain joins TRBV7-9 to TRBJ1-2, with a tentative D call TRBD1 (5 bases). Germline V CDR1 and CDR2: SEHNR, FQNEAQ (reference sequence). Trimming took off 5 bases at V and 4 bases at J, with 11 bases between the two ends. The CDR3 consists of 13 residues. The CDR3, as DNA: TGTGCCAGCAGCCCCGGGACTGCCTATGGCTACACCTTC. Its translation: CASSPGTAYGYTF.

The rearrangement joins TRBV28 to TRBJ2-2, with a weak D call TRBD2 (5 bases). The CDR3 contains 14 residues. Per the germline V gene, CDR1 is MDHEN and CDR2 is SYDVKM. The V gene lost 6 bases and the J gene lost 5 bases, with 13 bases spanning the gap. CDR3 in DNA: TGTGCCAGCAGAGGAGGTGTTGGAACCGGGGAGCTGTTTTTT. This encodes CASRGGVGTGELFF.

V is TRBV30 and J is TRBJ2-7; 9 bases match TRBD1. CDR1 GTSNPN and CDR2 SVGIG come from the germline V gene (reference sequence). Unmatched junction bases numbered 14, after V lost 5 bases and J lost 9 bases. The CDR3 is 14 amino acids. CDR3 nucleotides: TGTGCCTGGGATCGGGACAGGGCAGTTGGGGGGCAGTACTTC. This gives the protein CAWDRDRAVGGQYF.

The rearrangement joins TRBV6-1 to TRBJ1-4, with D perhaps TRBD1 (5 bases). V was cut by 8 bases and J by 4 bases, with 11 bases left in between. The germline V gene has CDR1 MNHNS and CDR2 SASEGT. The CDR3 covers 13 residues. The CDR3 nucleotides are TGTGCCAGCTCGGACACGTTTAATGAAAAACTGTTTTTT. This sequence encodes CASSDTFNEKLFF.

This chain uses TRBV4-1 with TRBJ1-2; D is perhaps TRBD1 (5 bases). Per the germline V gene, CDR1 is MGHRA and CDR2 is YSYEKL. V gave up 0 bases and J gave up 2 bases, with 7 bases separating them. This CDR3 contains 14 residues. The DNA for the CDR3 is TGCGCCAGCAGCCAAGACCCAGGGAACTATGGCTACACCTTC. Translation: CASSQDPGNYGYTF.

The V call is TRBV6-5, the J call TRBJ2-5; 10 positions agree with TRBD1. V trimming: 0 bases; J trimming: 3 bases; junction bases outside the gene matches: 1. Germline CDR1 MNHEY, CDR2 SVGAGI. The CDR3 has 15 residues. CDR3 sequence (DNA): TGTGCCAGCAGTTACTCCGGGACAGGGGAAGAGACCCAGTACTTC. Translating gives CASSYSGTGEETQYF.

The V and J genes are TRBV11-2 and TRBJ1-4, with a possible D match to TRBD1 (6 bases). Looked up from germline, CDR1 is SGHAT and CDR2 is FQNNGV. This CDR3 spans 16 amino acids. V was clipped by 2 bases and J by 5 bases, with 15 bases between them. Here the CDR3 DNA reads TGTGCCAGCAGCTTACTGGGGGCGAAGTTCAATGAAAAACTGTTTTTT. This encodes CASSLLGAKFNEKLFF.

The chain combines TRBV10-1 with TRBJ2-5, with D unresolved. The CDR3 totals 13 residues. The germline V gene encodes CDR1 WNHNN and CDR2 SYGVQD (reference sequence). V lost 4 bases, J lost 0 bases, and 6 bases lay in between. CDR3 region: CASSGADQETQYF. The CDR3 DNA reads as TGCGCCAGCAGTGGGGCGGACCAAGAGACCCAGTACTTC.

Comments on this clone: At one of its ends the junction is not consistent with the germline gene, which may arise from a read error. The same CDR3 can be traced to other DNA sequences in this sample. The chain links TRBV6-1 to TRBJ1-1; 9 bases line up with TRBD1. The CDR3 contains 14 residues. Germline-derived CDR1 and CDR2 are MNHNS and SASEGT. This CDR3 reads CASSATGGLAEAFF. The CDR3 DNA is TGTGCCAGCAGTGCAACAGGGGGCCTGGCTGAAGCCTTCTTT.

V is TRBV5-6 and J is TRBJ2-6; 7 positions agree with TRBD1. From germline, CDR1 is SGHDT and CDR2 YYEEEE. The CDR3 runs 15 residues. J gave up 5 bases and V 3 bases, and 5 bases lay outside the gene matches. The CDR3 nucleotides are TGTGCCAGCAGCTGGGACAGCGTGAGGGCCAACGTCCTGACTTTC. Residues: CASSWDSVRANVLTF.

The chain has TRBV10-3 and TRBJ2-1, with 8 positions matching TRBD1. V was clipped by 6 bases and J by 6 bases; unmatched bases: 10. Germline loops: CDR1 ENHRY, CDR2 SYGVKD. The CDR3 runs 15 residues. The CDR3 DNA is TGTGCCATCAGGACGACAGGGGCAGGGGGCAATGAGCAGTTCTTC. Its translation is CAIRTTGAGGNEQFF.

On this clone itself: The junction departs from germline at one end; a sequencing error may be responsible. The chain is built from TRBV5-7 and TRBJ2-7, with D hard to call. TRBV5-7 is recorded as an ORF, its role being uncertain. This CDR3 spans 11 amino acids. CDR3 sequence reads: CASSLWYEQYF. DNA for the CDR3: TGTGCTAGCAGCTTGTGGTACGAGCAGTACTTC.

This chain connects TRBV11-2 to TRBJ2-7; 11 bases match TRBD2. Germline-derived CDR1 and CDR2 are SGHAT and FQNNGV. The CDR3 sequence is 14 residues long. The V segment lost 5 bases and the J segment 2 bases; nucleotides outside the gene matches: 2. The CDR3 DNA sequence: TGTGCCAGCAGCATTAGCGGGAGGGCCTACGAGCAGTACTTC. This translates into CASSISGRAYEQYF.

CDR3 nucleotides: TGCGCCAGCAGCTTGGCTAGCGGGGGGGCCAGTGTTGCGGGAGAGACCCAGTACTTC. It yields the protein CASSLASGGASVAGETQYF. J is TRBJ2-5 and V is TRBV5-1; 12 positions match TRBD2. In germline, CDR1 is SGHRS, CDR2 YFSETQ. The trim removed 0 bases at V and 4 bases at J, leaving 13 bases unmatched. The CDR3 has 19 residues. Full variable domain (outside the CDR3, taken from reference TRBV5-1 and TRBJ2-5): KAGVTQTPRYLIKTRGQQVTLSCSPISGHRSVSWYQQTPGQGLQFLFEYFSETQRNKGNFPGRFSGRQFSNSRSEMNVSTLELGDSALYLCASSLASGGASVAGETQYFGPGTRLLVL.

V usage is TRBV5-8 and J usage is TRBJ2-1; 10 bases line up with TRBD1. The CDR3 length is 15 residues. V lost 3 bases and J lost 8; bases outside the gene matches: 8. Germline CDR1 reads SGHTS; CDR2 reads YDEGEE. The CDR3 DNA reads TGTGCCAGCAGCTCCCGGGACAGGGGATCCCATGAGCAGTTCTTC. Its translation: CASSSRDRGSHEQFF. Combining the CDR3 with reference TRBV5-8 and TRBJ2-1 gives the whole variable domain EAGVTQSPTHLIKTRGQQATLRCSPISGHTSVYWYQQALGLGLQFLLWYDEGEERNRGNFPPRFSGRQFPNYSSELNVNALELEDSALYLCASSSRDRGSHEQFFGPGTRLTVL.

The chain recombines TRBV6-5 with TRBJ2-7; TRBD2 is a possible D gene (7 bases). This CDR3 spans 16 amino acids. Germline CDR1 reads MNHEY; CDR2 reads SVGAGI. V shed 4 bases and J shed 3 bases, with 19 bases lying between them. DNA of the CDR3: TGTGCCAGCAGTTCCTCAGCGGGACACACCGACTACGAGCAGTACTTC. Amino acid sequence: CASSSSAGHTDYEQYF.

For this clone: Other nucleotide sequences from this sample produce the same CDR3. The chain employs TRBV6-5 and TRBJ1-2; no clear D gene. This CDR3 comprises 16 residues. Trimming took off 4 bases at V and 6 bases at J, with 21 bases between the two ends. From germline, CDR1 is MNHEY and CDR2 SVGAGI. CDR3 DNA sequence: TGTGCCAGCAGTTTCACGGGCGGAAACCTGAGAGATGGCTACACCTTC. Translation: CASSFTGGNLRDGYTF.

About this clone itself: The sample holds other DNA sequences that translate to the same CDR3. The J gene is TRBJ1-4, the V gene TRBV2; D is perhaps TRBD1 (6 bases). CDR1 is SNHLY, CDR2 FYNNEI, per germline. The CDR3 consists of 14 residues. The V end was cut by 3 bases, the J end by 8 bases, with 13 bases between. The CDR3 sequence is CASSDGPRGEKLFF. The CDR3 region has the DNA TGTGCCAGCAGTGATGGGCCTAGGGGGGAAAAACTGTTTTTT. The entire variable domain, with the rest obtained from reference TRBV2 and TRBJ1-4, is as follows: EPEVTQTPSHQVTQMGQEVILRCVPISNHLYFYWYRQILGQKVEFLVSFYNNEISEKSEIFDDQFSVERPDGSNFTLKIRSTKLEDSAMYFCASSDGPRGEKLFFGSGTQLSVL.

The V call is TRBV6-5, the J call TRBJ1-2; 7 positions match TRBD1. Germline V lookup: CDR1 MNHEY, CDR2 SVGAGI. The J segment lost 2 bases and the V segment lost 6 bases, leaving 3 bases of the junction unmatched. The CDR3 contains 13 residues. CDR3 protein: CASSETGNYGYTF. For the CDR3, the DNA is TGTGCCAGCAGCGAGACAGGGAACTATGGCTACACCTTC.

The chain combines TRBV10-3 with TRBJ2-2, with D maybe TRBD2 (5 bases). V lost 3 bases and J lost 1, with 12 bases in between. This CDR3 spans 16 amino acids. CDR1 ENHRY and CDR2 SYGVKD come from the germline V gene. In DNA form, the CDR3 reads TGTGCCATCAGTGACCGGGAATTGGGGAACACCGGGGAGCTGTTTTTT. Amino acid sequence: CAISDRELGNTGELFF.

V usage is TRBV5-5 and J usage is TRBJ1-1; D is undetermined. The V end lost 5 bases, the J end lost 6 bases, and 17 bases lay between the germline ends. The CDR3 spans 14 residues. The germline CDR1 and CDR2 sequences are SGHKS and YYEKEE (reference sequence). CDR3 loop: CASRTSLGEPEAFF. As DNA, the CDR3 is TGTGCCAGCAGGACGAGTCTGGGAGAACCTGAAGCTTTCTTT.

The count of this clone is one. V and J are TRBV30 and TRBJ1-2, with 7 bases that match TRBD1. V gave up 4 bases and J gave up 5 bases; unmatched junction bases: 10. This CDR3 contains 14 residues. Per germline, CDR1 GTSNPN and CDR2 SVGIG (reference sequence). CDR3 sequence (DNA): TGTGCCTGGACCCCCGGACAGGCTAGGTATGGCTACACCTTC. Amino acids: CAWTPGQARYGYTF.

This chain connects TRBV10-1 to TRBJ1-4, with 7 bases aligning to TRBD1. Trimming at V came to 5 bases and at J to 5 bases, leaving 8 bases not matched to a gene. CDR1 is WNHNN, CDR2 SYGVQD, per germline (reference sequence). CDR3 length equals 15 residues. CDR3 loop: CASSKGTADNEKLFF. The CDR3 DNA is TGCGCCAGCAGTAAAGGGACAGCCGACAATGAAAAACTGTTTTTT.

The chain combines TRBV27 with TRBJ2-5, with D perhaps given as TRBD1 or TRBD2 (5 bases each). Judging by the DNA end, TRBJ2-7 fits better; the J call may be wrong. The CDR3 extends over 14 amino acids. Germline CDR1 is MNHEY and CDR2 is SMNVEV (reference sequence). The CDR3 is CASRDSGPPYEQYF. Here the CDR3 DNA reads TGTGCCAGCAGAGACTCGGGACCTCCCTACGAGCAGTACTTC.

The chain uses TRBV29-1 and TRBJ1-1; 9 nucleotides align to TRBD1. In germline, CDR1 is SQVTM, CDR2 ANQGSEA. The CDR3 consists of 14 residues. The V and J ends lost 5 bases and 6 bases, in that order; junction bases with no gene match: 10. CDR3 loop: CSVLGGQGLPEAFF. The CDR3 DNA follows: TGCAGCGTTCTAGGGGGACAGGGCCTTCCTGAAGCTTTCTTT.

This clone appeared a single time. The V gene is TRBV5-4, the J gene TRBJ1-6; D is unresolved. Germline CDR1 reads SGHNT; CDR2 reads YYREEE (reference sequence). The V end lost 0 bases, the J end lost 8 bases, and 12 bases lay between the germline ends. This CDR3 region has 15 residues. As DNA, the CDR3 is TGTGCCAGCAGCTTGGTTGGTGCGGAGGATTCACCCCTCCACTTT. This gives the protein CASSLVGAEDSPLHF.

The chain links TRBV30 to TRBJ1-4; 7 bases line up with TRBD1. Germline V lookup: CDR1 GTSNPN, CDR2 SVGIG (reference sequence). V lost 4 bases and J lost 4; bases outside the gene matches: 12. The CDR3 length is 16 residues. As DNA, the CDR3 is TGTGCCTGGATGACAGGGTTGGGGGGAAGTAATGAAAAACTGTTTTTT. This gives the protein CAWMTGLGGSNEKLFF.

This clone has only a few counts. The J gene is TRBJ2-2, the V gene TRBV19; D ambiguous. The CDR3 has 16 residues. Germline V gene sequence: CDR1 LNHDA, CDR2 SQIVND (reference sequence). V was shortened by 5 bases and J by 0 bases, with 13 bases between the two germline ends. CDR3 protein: CASSLSRRANTGELFF. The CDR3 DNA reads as TGTGCCAGTAGTCTCAGCAGAAGGGCGAACACCGGGGAGCTGTTTTTT. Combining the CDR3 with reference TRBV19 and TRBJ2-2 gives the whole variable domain DGGITQSPKYLFRKEGQNVTLSCEQNLNHDAMYWYRQDPGQGLRLIYYSQIVNDFQKGDIAEGYSVSREKKESFPLTVTSAQKNPTAFYLCASSLSRRANTGELFFGEGSRLTVL.

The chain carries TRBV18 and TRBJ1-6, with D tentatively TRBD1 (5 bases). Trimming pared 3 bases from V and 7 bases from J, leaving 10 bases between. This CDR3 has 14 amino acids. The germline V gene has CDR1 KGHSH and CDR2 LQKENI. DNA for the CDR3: TGTGCCAGCTCACCGGGACGGCTCAATTCACCCCTCCACTTT. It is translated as CASSPGRLNSPLHF. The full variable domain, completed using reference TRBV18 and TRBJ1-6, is NAGVMQNPRHLVRRRGQEARLRCSPMKGHSHVYWYRQLPEEGLKFMVYLQKENIIDESGMPKERFSAEFPKEGPSILRIQQVVRGDSAAYFCASSPGRLNSPLHFGNGTRLTVT.

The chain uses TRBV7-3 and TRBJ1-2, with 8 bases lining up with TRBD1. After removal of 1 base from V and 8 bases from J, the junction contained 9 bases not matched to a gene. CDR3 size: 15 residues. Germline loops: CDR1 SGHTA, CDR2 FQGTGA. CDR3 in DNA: TGTGCCAGCAGCTTAAGGCCCAGGGGGCAAGAGGGCTACACCTTC. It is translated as CASSLRPRGQEGYTF.